Listed below are T cell receptor beta chains from one sample, sequenced in a study of T cells after somatic rescue of genetic block. Repertoires were generated with immunoSEQ multiplex PCR, while TCRdb's copy carries only in-frame clones and drops some. The table has 85,000 to 90,000 clones, 85% to 90% seen once. Sequences were obtained from peripheral blood mononuclear cells (PBMCs). The source is a young woman. Both conserved end residues are part of each CDR3. D genes are given only for firm matches. Clone size, where shown, is once, few, many, or a class for clones that have expanded.

J | V | length | size | D | CDR3 | DNA
TRBJ2-1 | TRBV4-1 | 19 | . | TRBD2 | CASSLPGLAGSGGNNEQFF | TGCGCCAGCAGCCTCCCGGGACTAGCGGGATCAGGAGGCAACAATGAGCAGTTCTTC
TRBJ2-7 | TRBV7-9 | 13 | . | . | CASRTSSSYEQYF | TGTGCCAGCAGGACATCTAGCTCCTACGAGCAGTACTTC
TRBJ2-1 | TRBV11-2 | 14 | . | . | CASSLSGVRNEQFF | TGTGCCAGCAGCTTATCCGGGGTCCGCAATGAGCAGTTCTTC
TRBJ1-1 | TRBV7-6 | 14 | . | TRBD1 | CASSQRQGSTEAFF | TGTGCCAGCAGCCAGAGACAGGGGTCCACTGAAGCTTTCTTT
TRBJ2-3 | TRBV6-5 | 14 | once | . | CASSPLGGADTQYF | TGTGCCAGCAGTCCCCTCGGAGGGGCGGATACGCAGTATTTT
TRBJ1-4 | TRBV30 | 16 | once | . | CAWSVAGIATNEKLFF | TGTGCCTGGAGTGTTGCAGGGATTGCAACTAATGAAAAACTGTTTTTT
TRBJ1-5 | TRBV19 | 17 | . | . | CASSKTGLGVGNQPQHF | TGTGCCAGTAGTAAGACGGGCCTCGGTGTGGGCAATCAGCCCCAGCATTTT
TRBJ1-1 | TRBV10-1 | 16 | . | TRBD1 | CASSTGGTALNTEAFF | TGCGCCAGCAGTACCGGGGGGACAGCACTGAACACTGAAGCTTTCTTT
TRBJ1-2 | TRBV12-2 | 19 | once | . | CASRSQVLFLPGANYGYTF | TGTGCAAGTCGCTCCCAGGTCCTCTTCTTGCCAGGTGCTAACTATGGCTACACCTTC
TRBJ1-1 | TRBV7-2 | 15 | . | . | CASSLSGRVNTEAFF | TGTGCCAGCAGCTTATCAGGCAGAGTGAACACTGAAGCTTTCTTT
TRBJ1-1 | TRBV14 | 15 | . | TRBD1 | CASSLRTGRNTEAFF | TGTGCCAGCAGCCTCCGGACAGGCCGGAACACTGAAGCTTTCTTT
TRBJ1-5 | TRBV6-6 | 15 | . | . | CASSSWGVSISVQHF | TGTGCCAGCAGTTCCTGGGGGGTAAGCATCTCCGTCCAGCATTTT
TRBJ2-2 | TRBV5-1 | 14 | . | . | CASSSGRETGELFF | TGCGCCAGCAGCTCAGGACGGGAGACCGGGGAGCTGTTTTTT
TRBJ2-5 | TRBV10-3 | 19 | . | TRBD1 | CAMSQSPPGQGAGLETQYF | TGTGCCATGAGTCAGTCCCCCCCGGGACAGGGGGCCGGGTTAGAGACCCAGTACTTC
TRBJ1-1 | TRBV18 | 13 | . | . | CASSHTVNTEAFF | TGTGCCAGCTCCCACACTGTGAACACTGAAGCTTTCTTT
TRBJ2-7 | TRBV7-9 | 11 | . | . | CASSLSTEQYF | TGTGCCAGCAGCTTATCAACGGAGCAGTACTTC
TRBJ2-1 | TRBV11-2 | 13 | . | . | CASRDYSYNEQFF | TGTGCCAGCCGCGACTACTCCTACAATGAGCAGTTCTTC
TRBJ2-3 | TRBV6-5 | 15 | . | . | CASIPYGGSQDTQYF | TGTGCCAGCATCCCCTATGGGGGCAGTCAAGATACGCAGTATTTT
TRBJ1-1 | TRBV4-1 | 17 | . | . | CASSQGFRSQGSPEAFF | TGCGCCAGCAGCCAAGGTTTCCGATCCCAGGGGTCCCCTGAAGCTTTCTTT
TRBJ2-3 | TRBV25-1 | 13 | . | . | CASSEYTPDTQYF | TGTGCCAGCAGTGAATATACCCCCGATACGCAGTATTTT
TRBJ2-1 | TRBV10-3 | 13 | . | TRBD2 | CATGEGSYNEQFF | TGTGCCACGGGGGAGGGGTCCTACAATGAGCAGTTCTTC
TRBJ2-1 | TRBV28 | 14 | . | . | CASSLWGGGNEQFF | TGTGCCAGCAGTTTATGGGGCGGAGGCAATGAGCAGTTCTTC